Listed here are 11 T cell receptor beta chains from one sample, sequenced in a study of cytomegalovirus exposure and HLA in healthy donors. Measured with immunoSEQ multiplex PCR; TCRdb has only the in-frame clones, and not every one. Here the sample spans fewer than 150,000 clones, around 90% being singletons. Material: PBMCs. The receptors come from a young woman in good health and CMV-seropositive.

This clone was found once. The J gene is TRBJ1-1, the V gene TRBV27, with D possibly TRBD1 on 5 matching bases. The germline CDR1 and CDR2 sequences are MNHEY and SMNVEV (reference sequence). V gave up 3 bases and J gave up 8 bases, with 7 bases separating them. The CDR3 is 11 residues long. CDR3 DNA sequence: TGTGCCAGCAGTTTGGGGCGGGAAGCTTTCTTT. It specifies CASSLGREAFF.

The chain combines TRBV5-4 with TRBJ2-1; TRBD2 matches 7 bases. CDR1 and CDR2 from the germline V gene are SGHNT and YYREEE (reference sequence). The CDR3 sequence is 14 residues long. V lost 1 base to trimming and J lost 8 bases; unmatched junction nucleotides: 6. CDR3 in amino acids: CASSLSGGGDEQFF. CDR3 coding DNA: TGTGCCAGCAGCTTGTCCGGGGGAGGGGATGAGCAGTTCTTC.

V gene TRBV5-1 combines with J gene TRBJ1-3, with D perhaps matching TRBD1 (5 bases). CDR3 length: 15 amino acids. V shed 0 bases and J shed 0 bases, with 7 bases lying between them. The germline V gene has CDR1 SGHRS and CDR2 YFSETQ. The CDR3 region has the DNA TGCGCCAGCAGCTTGGGACAGATCTCTGGAAACACCATATATTTT. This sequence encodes CASSLGQISGNTIYF.

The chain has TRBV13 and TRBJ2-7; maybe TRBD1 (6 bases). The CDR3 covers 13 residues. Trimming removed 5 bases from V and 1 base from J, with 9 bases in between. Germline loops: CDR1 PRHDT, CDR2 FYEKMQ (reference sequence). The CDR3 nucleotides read TGTGCCAGCAGCGGACAGAGATCCTACGAGCAGTACTTC. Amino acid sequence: CASSGQRSYEQYF.

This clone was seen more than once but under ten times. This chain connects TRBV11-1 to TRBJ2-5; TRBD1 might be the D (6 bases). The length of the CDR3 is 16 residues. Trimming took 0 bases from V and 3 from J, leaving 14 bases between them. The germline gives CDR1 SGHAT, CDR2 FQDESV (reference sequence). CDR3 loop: CASSLALGPGEETQYF. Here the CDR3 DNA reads TGTGCCAGCAGCTTAGCACTCGGCCCAGGGGAAGAGACCCAGTACTTC.

The CDR3 reads CASSPPQGAAIEQYF. The DNA of the CDR3 is TGCGCCAGCAGCCCACCACAGGGGGCGGCCATCGAGCAGTACTTC. V usage is TRBV4-1 and J usage is TRBJ2-7; 9 bases fit TRBD1. CDR1 is MGHRA, CDR2 YSYEKL, per germline. V shed 4 bases and J 6 bases; nucleotides not matched to a gene: 10. This CDR3 is built from 15 residues.

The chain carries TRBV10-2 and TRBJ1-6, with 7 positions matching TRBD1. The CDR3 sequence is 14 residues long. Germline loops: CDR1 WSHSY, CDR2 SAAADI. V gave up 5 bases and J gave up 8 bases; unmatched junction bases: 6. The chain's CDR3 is CASSPDRVDSPLHF. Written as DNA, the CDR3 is TGCGCCAGCAGTCCCGACAGGGTAGATTCACCCCTCCACTTT.

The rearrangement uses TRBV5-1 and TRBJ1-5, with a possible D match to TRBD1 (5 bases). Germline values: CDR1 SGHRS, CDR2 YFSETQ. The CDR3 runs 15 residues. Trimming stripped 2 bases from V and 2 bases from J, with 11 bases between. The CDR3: CASSFGTMGNQPQHF. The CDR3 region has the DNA TGCGCCAGCAGCTTCGGGACTATGGGCAATCAGCCCCAGCATTTT.

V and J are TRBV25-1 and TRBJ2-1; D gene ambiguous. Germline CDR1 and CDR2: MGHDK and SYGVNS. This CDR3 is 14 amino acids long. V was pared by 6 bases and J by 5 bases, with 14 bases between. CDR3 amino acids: CASRGLRSDNEQFF. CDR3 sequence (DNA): TGTGCCAGCAGGGGCCTCCGGTCCGACAATGAGCAGTTCTTC.

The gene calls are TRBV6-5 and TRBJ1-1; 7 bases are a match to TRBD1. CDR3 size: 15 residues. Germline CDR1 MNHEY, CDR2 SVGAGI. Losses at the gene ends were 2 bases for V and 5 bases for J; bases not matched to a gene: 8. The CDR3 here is CASSYHDRASTEAFF. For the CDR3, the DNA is TGTGCCAGCAGTTACCATGACAGGGCGAGTACTGAAGCTTTCTTT.

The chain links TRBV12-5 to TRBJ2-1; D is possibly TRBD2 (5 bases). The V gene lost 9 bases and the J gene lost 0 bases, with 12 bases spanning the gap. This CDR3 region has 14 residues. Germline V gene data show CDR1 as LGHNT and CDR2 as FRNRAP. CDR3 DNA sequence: TGTGCTAGCGGGGAAGGAAGCTCCTACAATGAGCAGTTCTTC. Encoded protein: CASGEGSSYNEQFF.